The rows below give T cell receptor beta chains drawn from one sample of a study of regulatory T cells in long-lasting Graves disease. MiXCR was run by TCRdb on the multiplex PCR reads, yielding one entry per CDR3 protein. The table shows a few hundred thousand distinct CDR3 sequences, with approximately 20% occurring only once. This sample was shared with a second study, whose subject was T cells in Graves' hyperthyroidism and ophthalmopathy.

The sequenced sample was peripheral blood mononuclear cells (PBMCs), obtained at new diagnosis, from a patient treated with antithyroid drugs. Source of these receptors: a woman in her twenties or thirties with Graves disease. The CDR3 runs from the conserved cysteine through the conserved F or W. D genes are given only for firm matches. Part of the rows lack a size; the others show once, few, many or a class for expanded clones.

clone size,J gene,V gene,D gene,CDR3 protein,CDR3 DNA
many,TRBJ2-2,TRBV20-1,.,CSARENTGELFF,TGCAGTGCTAGGGAGAACACCGGGGAGCTGTTTTTT
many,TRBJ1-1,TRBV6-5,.,CASSYSGATEAFF,TGTGCCAGCAGTTACTCAGGGGCCACTGAAGCTTTCTTT
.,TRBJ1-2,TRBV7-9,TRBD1,CASSLAGQPFYGYTF,TGTGCCAGCAGCTTAGCGGGACAGCCCTTCTATGGCTACACCTTC
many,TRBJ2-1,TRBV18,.,CASSPADEQFF,TGTGCCAGCTCACCAGCGGATGAGCAGTTCTTC
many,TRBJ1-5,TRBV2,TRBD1,CASSGTGSNQPQHF,TGTGCCAGCAGTGGGACAGGGTCCAATCAGCCCCAGCATTTT
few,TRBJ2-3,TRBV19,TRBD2,CASSPSGQGTQYF,TGTGCCAGTAGCCCTAGCGGGCAGGGTACGCAGTATTTT
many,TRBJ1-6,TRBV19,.,CASRTGSNSYNSPLHF,TGTGCCAGTAGGACAGGCAGCAACTCCTATAATTCACCCCTCCACTTT
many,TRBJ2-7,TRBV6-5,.,CASSYSNRYEQYF,TGTGCCAGCAGTTACTCGAACAGATACGAGCAGTACTTC
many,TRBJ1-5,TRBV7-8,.,CASSFFRTPDSNQPQHF,TGTGCCAGCAGCTTTTTTAGGACACCCGATAGCAATCAGCCCCAGCATTTT
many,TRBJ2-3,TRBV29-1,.,CSVEEAADTQYF,TGCAGCGTTGAAGAGGCAGCAGATACGCAGTATTTT
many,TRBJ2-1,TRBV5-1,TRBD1,CASSVLVTGGDEQFF,TGCGCCAGCAGCGTCCTCGTAACAGGGGGCGATGAGCAGTTCTTC
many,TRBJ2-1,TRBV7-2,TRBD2,CASSPWNLAGGHGEQFF,TGTGCCAGCAGCCCCTGGAACCTAGCGGGGGGGCATGGTGAGCAGTTCTTC
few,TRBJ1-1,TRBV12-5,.,CASGLVHVEAFF,TGTGCTAGTGGTTTGGTACACGTTGAAGCTTTCTTT
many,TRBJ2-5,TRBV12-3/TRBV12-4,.,CASSLAPDSSFQETQYF,TGTGCCAGCAGTTTAGCCCCGGACTCGAGTTTCCAAGAGACCCAGTACTTC
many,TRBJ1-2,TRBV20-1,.,CSVQRGLYGYTF,TGCAGTGTCCAGAGAGGCCTCTATGGCTACACCTTC
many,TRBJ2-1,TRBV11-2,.,CASSPMEWGETYNEQFF,TGTGCCAGCAGTCCCATGGAATGGGGGGAGACCTACAATGAGCAGTTCTTC
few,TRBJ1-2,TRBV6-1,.,CASSEAGDHYGYTF,TGTGCCAGCAGTGAAGCAGGGGACCACTATGGCTACACCTTC
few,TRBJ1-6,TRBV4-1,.,CASSQDPPGAMYSPLHF,TGCGCCAGCAGCCAAGATCCGCCGGGGGCGATGTACTCACCCCTCCACTTT
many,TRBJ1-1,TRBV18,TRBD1,CASSPRGRNEAFF,TGTGCCAGCTCCCCCAGGGGGCGTAATGAAGCTTTCTTT
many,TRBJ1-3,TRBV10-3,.,CAISEFGIPGNTIYF,TGTGCCATCAGTGAGTTTGGGATTCCAGGAAACACCATATATTTT
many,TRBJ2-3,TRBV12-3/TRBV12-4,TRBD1,CASSPSIEGALRDTQYF,TGTGCCAGCAGTCCCTCGATTGAGGGGGCGTTGAGGGATACGCAGTATTTT
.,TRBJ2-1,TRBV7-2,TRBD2,CASSLGGGGVNEQFF,TGTGCCAGCAGCTTAGGCGGCGGGGGGGTAAATGAGCAGTTCTTC
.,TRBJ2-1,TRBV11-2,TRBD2,CASSLGAGTSGGRSYNEQFF,TGTGCCAGCAGCTTAGGGGCCGGGACTAGCGGGGGGAGATCCTACAATGAGCAGTTCTTC
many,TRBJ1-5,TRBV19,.,CASSTNRKGSNQPQHF,TGTGCCAGTAGTACCAACAGGAAGGGTAGCAATCAGCCCCAGCATTTT
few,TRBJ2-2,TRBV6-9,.,CASSLTGTMGTGELFF,TGTGCCAGCAGTTTAACCGGGACGATGGGAACCGGGGAGCTGTTTTTT
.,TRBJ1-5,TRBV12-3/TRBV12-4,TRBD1,CASSSHRDRPNQPQHF,TGTGCCAGCAGTTCCCACCGGGACAGACCAAATCAGCCCCAGCATTTT
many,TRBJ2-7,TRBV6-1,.,CASSSLGGQYF,TGTGCCAGCAGCTCCCTCGGAGGGCAGTACTTC
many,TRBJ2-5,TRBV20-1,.,CSASTRRQETQYF,TGCAGTGCTAGTACTAGACGCCAAGAGACCCAGTACTTC
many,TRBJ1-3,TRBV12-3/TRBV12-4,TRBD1,CASTFQGASYGNTIYF,TGTGCCAGCACTTTTCAGGGGGCGTCGTACGGAAACACCATATATTTT
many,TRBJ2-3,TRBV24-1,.,CATSGGRVPDTQYF,TGTGCCACCAGTGGGGGGCGCGTCCCAGATACGCAGTATTTT
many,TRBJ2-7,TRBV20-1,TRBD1,CSGIEDRDHEQYF,TGCAGTGGTATAGAGGACAGGGACCACGAGCAGTACTTC
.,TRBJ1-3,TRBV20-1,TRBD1,CSARTGAAGNTIYF,TGCAGTGCTAGAACAGGGGCCGCTGGAAACACCATATATTTT
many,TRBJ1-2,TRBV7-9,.,CASSLEGAASGYTF,TGTGCCAGCAGCTTAGAAGGCGCCGCGTCTGGCTACACCTTC
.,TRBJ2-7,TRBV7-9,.,CASSSPTGTIAPSFEQYF,TGTGCCAGCAGCTCACCAACCGGGACGATAGCCCCCTCCTTCGAGCAGTACTTC
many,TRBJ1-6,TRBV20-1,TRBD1,CSAQAGQSNSPLHF,TGCAGTGCACAAGCGGGACAGTCCAATTCACCCCTCCACTTT
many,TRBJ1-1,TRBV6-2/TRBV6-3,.,CASSYPKGKGKNTEAFF,TGTGCCAGCAGTTACCCAAAGGGGAAAGGGAAGAACACTGAAGCTTTCTTT
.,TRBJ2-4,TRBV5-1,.,CASSFGTGEDIQYF,TGCGCCAGCAGCTTCGGCACAGGGGAGGACATTCAGTACTTC
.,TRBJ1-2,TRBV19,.,CASSISRGHLFF,TGTGCCAGTAGTATAAGCAGGGGACACCTTTTCTTC
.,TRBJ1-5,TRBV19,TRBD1,CASSIGRGQGARFGNQPQHF,TGTGCCAGTAGTATAGGGAGGGGACAGGGGGCGAGATTTGGTAATCAGCCCCAGCATTTT
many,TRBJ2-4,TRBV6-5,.,CASSYSIQGIQYF,TGTGCCAGCAGTTACTCGATCCAGGGCATTCAGTACTTC
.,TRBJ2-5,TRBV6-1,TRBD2,CASSPLSGTSGETQYF,TGTGCCAGCAGCCCTCTATCCGGGACTAGCGGAGAGACCCAGTACTTC
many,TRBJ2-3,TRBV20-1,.,CSASGLDTQYF,TGCAGTGCGTCAGGGCTCGATACGCAGTATTTT
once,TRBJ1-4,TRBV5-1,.,CASSLAGRTNEKLFF,TGCGCCAGCAGCTTGGCCGGCAGAACTAATGAAAAACTGTTTTTT
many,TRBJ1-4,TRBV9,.,CASSVPGAGEKLFF,TGTGCCAGCAGCGTACCGGGGGCTGGTGAAAAACTGTTTTTT
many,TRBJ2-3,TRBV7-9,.,CASSLDRIYTDTQYF,TGTGCCAGCAGCCTAGACAGAATTTACACAGATACGCAGTATTTT
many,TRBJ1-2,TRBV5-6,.,CASSLNYGYTF,TGTGCCAGCAGCTTAAACTATGGCTACACCTTC
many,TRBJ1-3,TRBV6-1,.,CASTTYSGNTIYF,TGTGCCAGCACCACCTACTCTGGAAACACCATATATTTT
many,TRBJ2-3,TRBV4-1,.,CASSQDAWDTQYF,TGCGCCAGCAGCCAAGATGCCTGGGATACGCAGTATTTT
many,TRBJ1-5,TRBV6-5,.,CASSYRGEPQHF,TGTGCCAGCAGTTACCGGGGAGAGCCCCAGCATTTT
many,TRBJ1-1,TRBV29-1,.,CSVDIMMNTEAFF,TGCAGCGTTGATATTATGATGAACACTGAAGCTTTCTTT
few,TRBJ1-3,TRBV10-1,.,CASSPADGNTIYF,TGCGCCTCAAGTCCGGCGGATGGAAACACCATATATTTT
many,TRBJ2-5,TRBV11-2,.,CASCPIRTVKTQYF,TGTGCCAGCTGCCCCATCAGGACGGTCAAGACCCAGTACTTC
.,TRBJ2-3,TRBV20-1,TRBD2,CSASGGTSTDTQYF,TGCAGTGCTAGCGGGGGGACGAGCACAGATACGCAGTATTTT
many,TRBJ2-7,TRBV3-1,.,CASSQEWRDEQYF,TGTGCCAGCAGCCAAGAATGGAGGGACGAGCAGTACTTC
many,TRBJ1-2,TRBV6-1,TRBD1,CASSERDRGTYGYTF,TGTGCCAGCAGTGAACGGGACAGGGGTACCTATGGCTACACCTTC
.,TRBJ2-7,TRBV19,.,CASSPGLGYEQYF,TGTGCCAGTAGCCCAGGGCTAGGCTACGAGCAGTACTTC
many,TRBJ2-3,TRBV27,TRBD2,CASSGTSGGTSTDTQYF,TGTGCCAGCAGCGGGACTAGCGGGGGGACTAGCACAGATACGCAGTATTTT
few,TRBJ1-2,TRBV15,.,CATSRVGGNYGYTF,TGTGCCACCAGCAGAGTCGGAGGGAACTATGGCTACACCTTC